The 2 T cell receptor beta chains below were found in one sample sequenced in a study of blood T cell repertoires in COVID-19. Libraries were prepared by immunoSEQ multiplex PCR; TCRdb keeps only in-frame clonotypes and omits some of them. Found here are some 55,000 clones, less than 95% of them singletons; the top ten hold roughly 7.6%. Sequenced sample: peripheral blood. The source is a woman in her 40s with active COVID-19.

The rearrangement links TRBV7-2 to TRBJ2-1, with TRBD2 matching 10 bases. The CDR3 length is 16 residues. Germline V gene lookup returns CDR1 SGHTA and CDR2 FQGNSA. J lost 2 bases, V lost 4 bases, and 5 bases had no gene match. Written as DNA, the CDR3 is TGTGCCAGCAGCTCGTCTAGCGGGGGAGCCTACAATGAGCAGTTCTTC. Amino acids: CASSSSSGGAYNEQFF. Complete variable domain (other parts from reference TRBV7-2 and TRBJ2-1): GAGVSQSPSNKVTEKGKDVELRCDPISGHTALYWYRQSLGQGLEFLIYFQGNSAPDKSGLPSDRFSAERTGGSVSTLTIQRTQQEDSAVYLCASSSSSGGAYNEQFFGPGTRLTVL.

The chain uses TRBV7-2 and TRBJ2-5; 8 nucleotides agree with TRBD2. The junction had 7 bases not matched to a gene; V was cut back by 2 bases and J by 5 bases. Germline CDR1 and CDR2: SGHTA and FQGNSA. The CDR3 covers 15 residues. CDR3 region: CASSLRAGGTETQYF. CDR3 bases: TGTGCCAGCAGCTTAAGGGCGGGGGGCACGGAGACCCAGTACTTC.